This passage covers 10 T cell receptor beta chains from one sample sequenced in a study of technical replicates of blood from a handful of donors. TCRdb's copy holds only in-frame clones and misses some; the assay was immunoSEQ multiplex PCR. The table records around 15,000 clones, 85% to 90% of them present only once. The sequenced material came from PBMCs. Receptors originate from a human donor in good health.

This chain uses TRBV7-6 with TRBJ2-2, with D perhaps TRBD2 (6 bases). This CDR3 has 16 residues. V lost 5 bases and J lost 1, with 14 bases in between. CDR1 SGHVS and CDR2 FNYEAQ come from the germline V gene. In DNA, the CDR3 is TGTGCCAGCAGCCCCAGCTTCGGGAGGAACACCGGGGAGCTGTTTTTT. The encoded protein is CASSPSFGRNTGELFF.

The chain joins TRBV6-6 to TRBJ2-6, with D maybe TRBD1 (6 bases). Trimming removed 6 bases at V and 2 bases at J, with 11 bases between. In germline, CDR1 is MNHNY, CDR2 SVGAGI (reference sequence). CDR3 length: 15 amino acids. The CDR3 nucleotides are TGTGCCAGCAGCCAAAACAGGGCTGGGGCCAACGTCCTGACTTTC. Translating gives CASSQNRAGANVLTF.

The count of this clone is one. The chain links TRBV6-6 to TRBJ2-7, with 9 bases that match TRBD2. CDR3 length equals 14 residues. Trimming took 4 bases from V and 4 from J; bases not matched to a gene: 5. CDR1 is MNHNY and CDR2 is SVGAGI in the germline V gene (reference sequence). Here the CDR3 reads CASSSTSGRYEQYF. The CDR3 DNA reads as TGTGCCAGCAGTTCGACTAGCGGAAGGTACGAGCAGTACTTC.

This chain joins TRBV27 and TRBJ1-1; the D is unclear. V lost 5 bases and J 7 bases, leaving 14 bases between the germline ends. CDR1 MNHEY and CDR2 SMNVEV come from the germline V gene (reference sequence). The CDR3 length is 13 residues. The CDR3 is CASSPLAGNEAFF. The CDR3 DNA follows: TGTGCCAGCAGTCCCCTTGCGGGGAATGAAGCTTTCTTT.

The chain recombines TRBV5-1 with TRBJ2-3, with 10 positions matching TRBD1. This CDR3 region has 16 residues. Trimming took 7 bases from V and 3 from J; bases not matched to a gene: 11. CDR1 and CDR2 from the germline V gene are SGHRS and YFSETQ. CDR3 residues: CASGGTGAMETDTQYF. The CDR3 region has the DNA TGCGCCAGCGGCGGGACAGGGGCAATGGAAACAGATACGCAGTATTTT. Based on the CDR3 plus reference TRBV5-1 and TRBJ2-3, the full variable domain is KAGVTQTPRYLIKTRGQQVTLSCSPISGHRSVSWYQQTPGQGLQFLFEYFSETQRNKGNFPGRFSGRQFSNSRSEMNVSTLELGDSALYLCASGGTGAMETDTQYFGPGTRLTVL.

CDR3 nucleotide sequence: TGTGCCAGCAGCCAAGATTGGCGGACTGAAGCTTTCTTT. Its protein is CASSQDWRTEAFF. The V and J genes are TRBV14 and TRBJ1-1; D remains unclear. This CDR3 region has 13 residues. Germline V CDR1 and CDR2: SGHDN, FVKESK. V lost 0 bases and J 5 bases, leaving 7 bases between the germline ends. Filled out from reference TRBV14 and TRBJ1-1, the complete variable domain reads EAGVTQFPSHSVIEKGQTVTLRCDPISGHDNLYWYRRVMGKEIKFLLHFVKESKQDESGMPNNRFLAERTGGTYSTLKVQPAELEDSGVYFCASSQDWRTEAFFGQGTRLTVV.

The V gene is TRBV13, the J gene TRBJ1-2; 7 nucleotides line up with TRBD1. Trimming took 1 base from V and 8 from J; bases not matched to a gene: 4. CDR1 is PRHDT, CDR2 FYEKMQ, per germline (reference sequence). The CDR3 is 13 amino acids. The CDR3 DNA is TGTGCCAGCAGCTTAGTGACAGGGAACGGCTACACCTTC. As protein: CASSLVTGNGYTF.

J is TRBJ2-7 and V is TRBV15; 9 bases fit TRBD2. The CDR3 is 16 amino acids. Germline CDR1 and CDR2: LNHNV and YYDKDF (reference sequence). V lost 0 bases, J lost 2 bases, and 5 bases stayed unmatched. The CDR3 region has the DNA TGTGCCACCAGCAGAGATTCGACTAGCGGAACCTACGAGCAGTACTTC. Protein product: CATSRDSTSGTYEQYF.

V is TRBV7-2 and J is TRBJ2-3, with D possibly being TRBD2 (5 bases). The germline V gene encodes CDR1 SGHTA and CDR2 FQGNSA. The germline V and J ends were trimmed by 2 bases and 1 base, with 13 bases remaining between them. This CDR3 comprises 16 residues. This CDR3 is CASSLTPSLRTDTQYF. The DNA of the CDR3 is TGTGCCAGCAGCTTAACCCCTAGCTTACGCACAGATACGCAGTATTTT. Based on the CDR3 plus reference TRBV7-2 and TRBJ2-3, the full variable domain is GAGVSQSPSNKVTEKGKDVELRCDPISGHTALYWYRQSLGQGLEFLIYFQGNSAPDKSGLPSDRFSAERTGGSVSTLTIQRTQQEDSAVYLCASSLTPSLRTDTQYFGPGTRLTVL.

The V and J genes are TRBV6-1 and TRBJ1-1; tentative D call: TRBD1 (5 bases). Trimming removed 4 bases from V and 1 base from J, with 13 bases in between. This CDR3 is built from 15 residues. The germline CDR1 and CDR2 sequences are MNHNS and SASEGT. The CDR3 here is CASSGGGVTNTEAFF. The CDR3, as DNA: TGTGCCAGCAGTGGGGGAGGGGTAACGAACACTGAAGCTTTCTTT.